The source of this TCR beta chain is a study of blood T cell repertoires in COVID-19. Across the study: COVID-19 samples from acute and convalescent phases originated in the United States, Italy and Spain. The cDNA or gDNA used as material had been derived from T cells, B-cell-depleted T cells, or PBMCs.

Seattle patients were enrolled while actively infected and followed longitudinally. The V end lost 1 base, the J end lost 2 bases, and 7 bases lay between the germline ends. The germline gives CDR1 SGHRS, CDR2 YFSETQ. The CDR3 spans 14 residues. In the original analysis: Reference gene primer amplification in the assay estimated nucleated cell counts. The data were produced by immunoSEQ multiplex PCR, yet TCRdb's version contains in-frame clones alone and is incomplete. V and J calls and clone size are given by that table; D and trimming were obtained from the DNA. The sample has about 220,000 clones, approximately 85% seen once.

This chain joins TRBV5-1 and TRBJ1-3; D is unclear. The sequenced sample was peripheral blood. This receptor was taken from an older woman with COVID-19, enrolled during active disease. In nucleotides, the CDR3 is TGCGCCAGCAGCTTGCCCGGGACTGGAAACACCATATATTTT. It is translated as CASSLPGTGNTIYF.